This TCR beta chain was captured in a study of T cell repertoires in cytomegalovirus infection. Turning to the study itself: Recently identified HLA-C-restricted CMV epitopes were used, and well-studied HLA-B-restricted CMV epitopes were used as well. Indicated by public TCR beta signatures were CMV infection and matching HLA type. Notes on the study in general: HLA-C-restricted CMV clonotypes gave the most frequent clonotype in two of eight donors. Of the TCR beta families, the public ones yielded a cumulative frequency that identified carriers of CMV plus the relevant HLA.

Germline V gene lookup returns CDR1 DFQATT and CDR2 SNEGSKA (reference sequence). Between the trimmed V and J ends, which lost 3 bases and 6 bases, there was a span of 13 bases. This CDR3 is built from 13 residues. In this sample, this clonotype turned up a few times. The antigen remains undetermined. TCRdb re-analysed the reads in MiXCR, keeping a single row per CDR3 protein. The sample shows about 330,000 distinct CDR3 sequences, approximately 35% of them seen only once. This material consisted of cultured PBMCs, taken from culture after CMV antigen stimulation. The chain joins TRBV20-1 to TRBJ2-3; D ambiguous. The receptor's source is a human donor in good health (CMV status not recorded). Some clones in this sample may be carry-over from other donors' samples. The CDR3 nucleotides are TGCAGTGCTAGGGGTTCTCAACTCGATACGCAGTATTTT. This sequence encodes CSARGSQLDTQYF.